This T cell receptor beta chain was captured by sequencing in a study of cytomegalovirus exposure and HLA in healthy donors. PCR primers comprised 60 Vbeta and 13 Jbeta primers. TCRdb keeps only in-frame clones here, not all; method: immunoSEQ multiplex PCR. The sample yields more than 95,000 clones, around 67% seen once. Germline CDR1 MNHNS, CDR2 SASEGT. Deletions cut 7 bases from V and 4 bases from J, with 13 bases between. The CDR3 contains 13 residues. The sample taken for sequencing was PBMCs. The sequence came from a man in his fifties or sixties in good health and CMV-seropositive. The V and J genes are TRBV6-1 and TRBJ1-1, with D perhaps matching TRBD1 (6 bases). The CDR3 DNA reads TGTGCCAGCATACGAGTACAGGGCACTGAAGCTTTCTTT. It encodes CASIRVQGTEAFF.